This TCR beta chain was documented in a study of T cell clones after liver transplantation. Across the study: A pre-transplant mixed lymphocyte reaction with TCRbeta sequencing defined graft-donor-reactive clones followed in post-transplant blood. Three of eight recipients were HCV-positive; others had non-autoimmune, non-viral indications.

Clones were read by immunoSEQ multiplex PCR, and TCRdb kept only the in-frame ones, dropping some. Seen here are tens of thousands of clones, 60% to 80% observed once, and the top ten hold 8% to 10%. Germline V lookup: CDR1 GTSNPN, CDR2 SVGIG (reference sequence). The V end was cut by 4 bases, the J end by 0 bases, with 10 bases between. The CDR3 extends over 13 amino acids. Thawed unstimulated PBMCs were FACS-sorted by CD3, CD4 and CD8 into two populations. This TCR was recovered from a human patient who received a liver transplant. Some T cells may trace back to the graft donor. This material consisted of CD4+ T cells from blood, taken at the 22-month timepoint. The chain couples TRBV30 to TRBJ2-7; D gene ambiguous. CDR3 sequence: CAWTRGNSYEQYF. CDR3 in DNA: TGTGCCTGGACCCGCGGTAACTCCTACGAGCAGTACTTC.